Below, 18 T cell receptor beta chains from the same sample are listed, as sequenced in a study of cytomegalovirus exposure and HLA in healthy donors (dated by TCRdb to the late 2010s). Library preparation used the immunoSEQ multiplex PCR assay. For the multiplex PCR, a mixture combining 60 forward primers for TCR Vbeta segments and 13 reverse primers for TCR Jbeta segments was used. TCRdb took over this immuneACCESS table, retaining in-frame rearrangements with V and J assigned. Such tables are incomplete; in checked studies, under half of the missing clones stem from an unresolved V gene, and the remainder is unexplained. The sample table lists approximately 130,000 clones, about three quarters of them with a count of one. The top ten constitute roughly 1.9% of the sample. Input material: PBMCs. The source of these receptors is a woman aged 40 to 49 in good health and CMV-seronegative.

J is TRBJ1-2 and V is TRBV5-6; 8 bases line up with TRBD1. Germline V gene lookup returns CDR1 SGHDT and CDR2 YYEEEE. This CDR3 has 16 residues. V lost 4 bases and J lost 4; bases outside the gene matches: 12. CDR3 DNA sequence: TGTGCCAGCAGCCTAAAGCAGGGGGCGCGAGGCTATGGCTACACCTTC. It specifies CASSLKQGARGYGYTF. The entire variable domain, with the rest obtained from reference TRBV5-6 and TRBJ1-2, is as follows: DAGVTQSPTHLIKTRGQQVTLRCSPKSGHDTVSWYQQALGQGPQFIFQYYEEEERQRGNFPDRFSGHQFPNYSSELNVNALLLGDSALYLCASSLKQGARGYGYTFGSGTRLTVV.

This clone was detected only a few times. V is TRBV25-1 and J is TRBJ2-5; the match to TRBD2 covers 8 bases. The CDR3 covers 15 residues. V dropped 3 bases and J dropped 5; count of bases not matched to a gene: 8. CDR1 is MGHDK and CDR2 is SYGVNS in the germline V gene. The CDR3 is CASSDHGRALETQYF. Written as DNA, the CDR3 is TGTGCCAGCAGTGATCACGGGAGGGCCCTGGAGACCCAGTACTTC.

V is TRBV5-8 and J is TRBJ2-3; D gene ambiguous. The length of the CDR3 is 11 residues. V was pared by 2 bases and J by 9 bases, with 7 bases between. Germline V lookup: CDR1 SGHTS, CDR2 YDEGEE. The DNA for the CDR3 is TGTGCCAGCAGCTTTCCCTTCACGCAGTATTTT. Its protein is CASSFPFTQYF. Full variable domain (remainder filled in from reference TRBV5-8 and TRBJ2-3): EAGVTQSPTHLIKTRGQQATLRCSPISGHTSVYWYQQALGLGLQFLLWYDEGEERNRGNFPPRFSGRQFPNYSSELNVNALELEDSALYLCASSFPFTQYFGPGTRLTVL.

The V call is TRBV4-1, the J call TRBJ2-3, with TRBD1 as a possible D gene (5 bases). The germline V gene encodes CDR1 MGHRA and CDR2 YSYEKL. V was pared by 0 bases and J by 2 bases, with 18 bases between. The CDR3 loop spans 18 amino acids. The CDR3 bases are TGCGCCAGCAGCCAAGAGGGGCAGCCGGGTGGCGCCACAGATACGCAGTATTTT. Amino acid sequence: CASSQEGQPGGATDTQYF.

The chain joins TRBV2 to TRBJ2-5; TRBD2 matches at 9 bases. The J call may not be correct, given that the DNA end is closer to TRBJ2-7. Germline CDR1 reads SNHLY; CDR2 reads FYNNEI. This CDR3 region has 17 residues. The chain's CDR3 is CASSDIWELAGLYEQYF. CDR3 nucleotide sequence: TGTGCCAGCAGTGACATCTGGGAACTAGCGGGCTTGTACGAGCAGTACTTC.

The rearrangement joins TRBV7-9 to TRBJ1-4; TRBD1 matches at 8 bases. The length of the CDR3 is 14 residues. V gave up 5 bases and J gave up 7 bases; unmatched junction bases: 6. Germline loops: CDR1 SEHNR, CDR2 FQNEAQ (reference sequence). This chain's CDR3 is CASSPQGVSEKLFF. In DNA, the CDR3 is TGTGCCAGCAGCCCACAGGGGGTTAGTGAAAAACTGTTTTTT.

The chain couples TRBV4-1 to TRBJ1-1; TRBD1 might be the D (5 bases). There are 20 residues in the CDR3. Germline CDR1 reads MGHRA; CDR2 reads YSYEKL. V lost 2 bases and J lost 4, with 29 bases in between. The DNA of the CDR3 is TGCGCCAGCAGCCAATTCGATCCGGGACTAAAACTCTCCATAGGCACTGAAGCTTTCTTT. Amino acid sequence: CASSQFDPGLKLSIGTEAFF.

V is TRBV7-9 and J is TRBJ2-2; 7 positions agree with TRBD1. The CDR3 sequence is 15 residues long. The germline CDR1 and CDR2 sequences are SEHNR and FQNEAQ (reference sequence). V shed 6 bases, J shed 1 base, and the junction held 5 bases outside the gene matches. The CDR3 DNA reads as TGTGCCAGCAGACACGGACAGGAGAACACCGGGGAGCTGTTTTTT. Translation: CASRHGQENTGELFF.

The rearrangement uses TRBV5-5 and TRBJ2-5; weak D call: TRBD2 (6 bases). V lost 1 base and J lost 5, with 12 bases in between. The CDR3 has 14 amino acids. Germline-derived CDR1 and CDR2 are SGHKS and YYEKEE (reference sequence). The DNA for the CDR3 is TGTGCCAGCAGCTTGTCAGGAGGGCGGGAGACCCAGTACTTC. The encoded protein is CASSLSGGRETQYF.

This chain links TRBV11-3 with TRBJ2-1, with 11 bases matching TRBD2. CDR1 and CDR2 from the germline V gene are SGHNT and YENEEA. The V gene end was trimmed by 4 bases and the J gene end by 10 bases; junction bases not matched to a gene: 9. This CDR3 is built from 15 residues. CDR3 in amino acids: CASSWELAGESEQFF. CDR3 coding DNA: TGTGCCAGCAGCTGGGAACTAGCGGGAGAGAGCGAGCAGTTCTTC.

The V call is TRBV5-1, the J call TRBJ2-7, with 7 bases identical to TRBD1. The CDR3 extends over 14 amino acids. Germline V lookup: CDR1 SGHRS, CDR2 YFSETQ. Germline trimming cut 1 base from V and 3 bases from J; bases unmatched to any gene: 4. Here the CDR3 DNA reads TGCGCCAGCAGCTTGCTCCCAGGGGGCTACGAGCAGTACTTC. It codes for CASSLLPGGYEQYF.

The chain joins TRBV11-2 to TRBJ1-1; tentatively, D is TRBD1 (6 bases). In germline, CDR1 is SGHAT, CDR2 FQNNGV. This CDR3 region has 12 residues. Trimming shortened V by 3 bases and J by 7 bases, and 9 bases separated the two germline ends. As DNA, the CDR3 is TGTGCCAGCAGCTTCAGGGGCATTGAAGCTTTCTTT. Encoded protein: CASSFRGIEAFF. Drawing the rest from reference TRBV11-2 and TRBJ1-1, the complete variable domain is EAGVAQSPRYKIIEKRQSVAFWCNPISGHATLYWYQQILGQGPKLLIQFQNNGVVDDSQLPKDRFSAERLKGVDSTLKIQPAKLEDSAVYLCASSFRGIEAFFGQGTRLTVV.

This clone appeared a single time. J is TRBJ2-2 and V is TRBV6-5, with 8 positions matching TRBD1. CDR3 length equals 15 residues. In germline, CDR1 is MNHEY, CDR2 SVGAGI. J was trimmed by 5 bases and V by 7 bases; bases with no gene match: 9. The CDR3 nucleotides are TGTGCCAGCACCCCGGTTACAGGGGGAACCGGGGAGCTGTTTTTT. Translation gives CASTPVTGGTGELFF.

The gene calls are TRBV7-9 and TRBJ2-1, with 8 bases that match TRBD1. J gave up 7 bases and V 5 bases, and 10 bases lay outside the gene matches. Germline CDR1 SEHNR, CDR2 FQNEAQ (reference sequence). The length of the CDR3 is 15 residues. The CDR3 DNA reads as TGTGCCAGCAGCCACGACAGGGGATTATGGAATGAGCAGTTCTTC. Residues: CASSHDRGLWNEQFF.

The chain combines TRBV28 with TRBJ2-6; D uncertain. The CDR3 extends over 13 amino acids. Per the germline V gene, CDR1 is MDHEN and CDR2 is SYDVKM. Trimming stripped 9 bases from V and 0 bases from J, with 6 bases between. CDR3 protein: CASFSSGANVLTF. The CDR3 DNA reads as TGTGCCAGTTTCAGCTCTGGGGCCAACGTCCTGACTTTC. Filled out from reference TRBV28 and TRBJ2-6, the complete variable domain reads DVKVTQSSRYLVKRTGEKVFLECVQDMDHENMFWYRQDPGLGLRLIYFSYDVKMKEKGDIPEGYSVSREKKERFSLILESASTNQTSMYLCASFSSGANVLTFGAGSRLTVL.

The chain joins TRBV11-1 to TRBJ1-2; D is unresolved. The CDR3 has 13 residues. The ends were cut back, 0 bases at V and 5 bases at J, with 7 bases in the middle. Germline CDR1 SGHAT, CDR2 FQDESV (reference sequence). The CDR3 loop reads CASSLARYYGYTF. The CDR3 DNA sequence: TGTGCCAGCAGCTTAGCCCGCTATTATGGCTACACCTTC.

This chain uses TRBV2 with TRBJ1-6; TRBD1 matches at 10 bases. J was trimmed by 7 bases and V by 4 bases; bases with no gene match: 4. This CDR3 is 15 amino acids long. Germline lookup yields CDR1 SNHLY and CDR2 FYNNEI. CDR3 in amino acids: CASSVQGQGNSPLHF. The CDR3 coding sequence is TGTGCCAGCAGTGTTCAGGGACAGGGGAATTCACCCCTCCACTTT.

This rearrangement joins TRBV5-6 to TRBJ2-2; the D gene is possibly TRBD2 (6 bases). V dropped 5 bases and J dropped 6 bases, with 20 bases sitting between them. Germline loops: CDR1 SGHDT, CDR2 YYEEEE. This CDR3 contains 16 residues. The CDR3 nucleotides are TGTGCCAGCAGGCCACGTTCGACTAGATTCCCCGGGGAGCTGTTTTTT. Translation: CASRPRSTRFPGELFF.